These 5 T cell receptor beta chains were sequenced from one sample in a study of cytomegalovirus exposure and HLA in healthy donors. The PCR ran on 60 Vbeta and 13 Jbeta primers. Assay: immunoSEQ multiplex PCR; the TCRdb copy retains only in-frame clones and omits some. The sample has approximately 130,000 clones, about 69% seen once. The sequenced sample consisted of PBMCs. Source of these receptors: a man aged 25-40 years in good health and CMV-seronegative.

The chain joins TRBV11-1 to TRBJ1-1; 8 bases align to TRBD1. Germline CDR1 reads SGHAT; CDR2 reads FQDESV (reference sequence). J was trimmed by 3 bases and V by 5 bases; bases with no gene match: 2. The CDR3 totals 13 residues. CDR3 residues: CASSTQGDTEAFF. The CDR3 bases are TGTGCCAGCAGCACACAGGGGGACACTGAAGCTTTCTTT.

The gene calls are TRBV27 and TRBJ1-2, with TRBD1 identical over 8 bases. The CDR3 covers 15 residues. J lost 3 bases, V lost 5 bases, and 8 bases had no gene match. Looked up from germline, CDR1 is MNHEY and CDR2 is SMNVEV (reference sequence). The CDR3, as DNA: TGTGCCAGCAGTCCGACGACAGGGGCATACTATGGCTACACCTTC. It translates to CASSPTTGAYYGYTF.

The chain has TRBV4-3 and TRBJ2-7, with 11 positions matching TRBD2. There are 17 residues in the CDR3. V lost 0 bases and J lost 1; bases outside the gene matches: 5. Germline V gene data show CDR1 as LGHNA and CDR2 as YSLEER. The CDR3 DNA follows: TGCGCCAGCAGCCAAGAACTAGCGGGAGCGGGGTCCTACGAGCAGTACTTC. As protein: CASSQELAGAGSYEQYF.

V usage is TRBV5-6 and J usage is TRBJ2-1; D is perhaps TRBD1 (5 bases). V lost 2 bases and J 9 bases, leaving 21 bases between the germline ends. Germline CDR1 is SGHDT and CDR2 is YYEEEE. The CDR3 spans 16 residues. CDR3 bases: TGTGCCAGCAGCTTTGTCCGCAGGGATGGGGTCGGTGAGCAGTTCTTC. Translating gives CASSFVRRDGVGEQFF.

This chain links TRBV9 with TRBJ1-1; possible D gene TRBD1, 5 bases. V lost 1 base and J 2 bases, leaving 12 bases between the germline ends. Germline V gene lookup returns CDR1 SGDLS and CDR2 YYNGEE. The CDR3 sequence is 15 residues long. CDR3 loop: CASSVSAGQNTEAFF. The CDR3 DNA follows: TGTGCCAGCAGCGTATCAGCAGGGCAAAACACTGAAGCTTTCTTT.